The sequence of this T cell receptor (beta chain) was determined in a study of control samples from healthy donors and cancer patients. Assay: immunoSEQ multiplex PCR; the TCRdb copy retains only in-frame clones and omits some. This table holds about 130,000 clones, roughly 94% found once. Germline V gene lookup returns CDR1 MNHEY and CDR2 SVGAGI. The CDR3 runs 14 residues. V shed 4 bases and J 4 bases; nucleotides not matched to a gene: 7. Sequenced: PBMCs. This clonotype was obtained from a man between 60 and 75 years old with colorectal cancer. The rearrangement links TRBV6-5 to TRBJ2-7, with 7 nucleotides matching TRBD1. DNA for the CDR3: TGTGCCAGCAGTTCCGGGACAGCGATTTACGAGCAGTACTTC. It specifies CASSSGTAIYEQYF.